This TCR beta chain was retrieved from a study of CD8 T cells in ankylosing spondylitis (dated by TCRdb to between 2016 and 2019). Regarding the complete study: The study set out to find disease-linked TCR variants by profiling T cell receptor beta repertoires in ankylosing spondylitis patients and healthy donors. In total, the full study cohort was made up of nearly 110 healthy donors and 25 ankylosing spondylitis patients. Samples of peripheral blood were taken, and for ankylosing spondylitis patients, synovial fluid was collected as well. Broader findings and caveats from the paper: Some of the motif variants had been reported before in the synovial fluid and blood of reactive arthritis patients, a finding that suggests common disease-initiation mechanisms. Blood from ankylosing spondylitis patients appeared to be characterized by a TCR beta motif composed of eight or nine highly homologous amino acid variants. The disease-linked clones had a CD8+ phenotype and were found at relatively low frequencies in peripheral blood. The disease-linked clones were reported as significantly enriched in matched synovial fluid samples from ankylosing spondylitis patients.

Relative to germline, V is 6 bases shorter and J is 2 bases shorter, with 23 bases between their ends. Per the germline V gene, SGHDT is the CDR1 and YYEEEE is the CDR2. Including the terminal cysteine and phenylalanine, the CDR3 comprises 17 residues. CDR3 DNA only is kept here, 51 bases in frame from base 1. Sequencing was performed on an Illumina HiSeq 2500. TCR beta libraries were prepared by quantitative 5'-RACE with molecular barcodes. Processing in the source paper ran as follows. A new computational method, built on a probabilistic model of VDJ rearrangement, was used to identify disease-linked TCR variants. TCRdb redid the processing of the public reads, applying fastp at Q25 and MiXCR, and retained in-frame beta chains. Identical CDR3 proteins give one entry, which carries the most common genes and DNA. These V and J calls rely on TCRdb rather than the paper's analysis. The sample has 150,000 to 200,000 distinct CDR3 sequences on record, around 32% of them singletons. The ten most abundant clones make up 4.5% to 6% of the sample.

This clonotype was seen more than once but under ten times. Its recognized antigen is unknown. Within one base of it there is no much larger clone, and no base qualities were kept. Synovial fluid samples were paired with blood samples taken from the same ankylosing spondylitis patients. The V and J genes are TRBV5-6 and TRBJ1-2; no confident D gene assignment can be made. Sequencing used synovial fluid, either unsorted or a sorted T cell fraction (not recorded which). The source is a male donor with ankylosing spondylitis. The sequence in DNA is TGTGCCAGCACCTCGTCCCCGGTTCGCATATTAAACTATGGCTACACCTTC. Translated, this gives CASTSSPVRILNYGYTF.